The 22 T cell receptor beta chains presented below share a single source sample, sequenced in a study of shared clonotypes between healthy human individuals. Data came from immunoSEQ multiplex PCR; TCRdb stores just in-frame clones and leaves some out. This sample has approximately 940,000 clones, with 76% found just once. What was sequenced was memory CD4+ T cells sorted from blood. Subset meaning: CD45RA-negative fraction. The receptors originated from a man aged 18 to 30 in good health.

In regard to this clone: The sample has other DNA sequences that encode this CDR3 too. V and J are TRBV5-4 and TRBJ1-4, with a tentative D call TRBD1 (5 bases). Germline CDR1 and CDR2: SGHNT and YYREEE (reference sequence). The CDR3 has 14 residues. V shed 5 bases and J shed 2 bases, with 10 bases lying between them. The CDR3 is CASSPGGTNEKLFF. CDR3 DNA sequence: TGTGCCAGCAGTCCGGGGGGGACTAATGAAAAACTGTTTTTT.

This chain joins TRBV7-2 and TRBJ2-2; 12 bases agree with TRBD2. CDR1 and CDR2 from the germline V gene are SGHTA and FQGNSA. This CDR3 has 18 residues. J was trimmed by 7 bases and V by 4 bases; bases with no gene match: 13. In DNA form, the CDR3 reads TGTGCCAGCAGCTCATCGGGGGGACTAGCGGGTCCCATCGGGGAGCTGTTTTTT. Encoded protein: CASSSSGGLAGPIGELFF.

V usage is TRBV10-3 and J usage is TRBJ1-1, with D unresolved. Germline V lookup: CDR1 ENHRY, CDR2 SYGVKD. The ends were cut back, 5 bases at V and 0 bases at J, with 10 bases in the middle. The CDR3 has 14 residues. The CDR3 coding sequence is TGTGCCATCAGTCCGTCGGGGTTGAACACTGAAGCTTTCTTT. It is translated as CAISPSGLNTEAFF.

J is TRBJ2-6 and V is TRBV4-2; maybe TRBD1 (6 bases). Germline CDR1 reads LGHNA; CDR2 reads YNFKEQ. Trimming took 0 bases from V and 0 from J, leaving 9 bases between them. The CDR3 consists of 17 residues. CDR3 DNA: TGTGCCAGCAGCCAAGATCAGGGGAACTCTGGGGCCAACGTCCTGACTTTC. Translated: CASSQDQGNSGANVLTF.

The rearrangement links TRBV4-1 to TRBJ2-5; D is unclear. The germline V gene encodes CDR1 MGHRA and CDR2 YSYEKL. Trimming left V 0 bases short and J 2 bases short, with 4 bases between. This CDR3 is built from 13 residues. DNA for the CDR3: TGCGCCAGCAGCCAAGAGATTCAAGAGACCCAGTACTTC. Amino acids: CASSQEIQETQYF.

The rearrangement joins TRBV6-5 to TRBJ2-3, with D possibly TRBD2 on 6 matching bases. Trimming removed 7 bases from V and 1 base from J, with 9 bases in between. CDR3 length: 13 residues. The V gene's germline CDR1 is MNHEY and CDR2 SVGAGI. The CDR3 DNA is TGTGCCAGCACGCGCGGGGGCACAGATACGCAGTATTTT. Translated: CASTRGGTDTQYF.

The chain employs TRBV7-2 and TRBJ1-5, with a weak D call TRBD1 (5 bases). CDR1 is SGHTA, CDR2 FQGNSA, per germline. Between the trimmed V and J ends, which lost 5 bases and 2 bases, there was a span of 10 bases. This CDR3 has 14 residues. As DNA, the CDR3 is TGTGCCAGCAGCACAGGCGGGGGCAATCAGCCCCAGCATTTT. As protein: CASSTGGGNQPQHF.

The chain employs TRBV10-3 and TRBJ1-1, with 12 bases that match TRBD1. Trimming took 6 bases from V and 6 from J; bases not matched to a gene: 2. CDR1 and CDR2 (germline): ENHRY, SYGVKD. The CDR3 totals 13 residues. This CDR3 is CAIRGQGAAEAFF. Here the CDR3 DNA reads TGTGCCATCAGGGGACAGGGGGCGGCTGAAGCTTTCTTT.

The rearrangement uses TRBV5-4 and TRBJ1-2; no definite D call. The CDR3 contains 13 residues. From germline, CDR1 is SGHNT and CDR2 YYREEE (reference sequence). V lost 0 bases to trimming and J lost 10 bases, with 13 bases between them. The CDR3 is CASSLGGVDFYTF. In nucleotides, the CDR3 is TGTGCCAGCAGCTTGGGGGGTGTCGATTTCTACACCTTC.

The V gene is TRBV2, the J gene TRBJ1-2; D ambiguous. The CDR3 spans 14 residues. V lost 1 base and J 4 bases, leaving 10 bases between the germline ends. CDR1 is SNHLY, CDR2 FYNNEI, per germline. The CDR3 DNA reads as TGTGCCAGCAGTGAAGAAGAGTTCAGCTATGGCTACACCTTC. As protein: CASSEEEFSYGYTF.

V and J are TRBV5-4 and TRBJ2-5; D not certain. The ends were cut back, 4 bases at V and 0 bases at J, with 13 bases in the middle. The CDR3 is 15 residues long. The germline gives CDR1 SGHNT, CDR2 YYREEE (reference sequence). CDR3 in amino acids: CASSDGPTDQETQYF. CDR3 bases: TGTGCCAGCAGCGATGGACCGACCGACCAAGAGACCCAGTACTTC.

The chain employs TRBV28 and TRBJ1-5, with D uncertain. This CDR3 is built from 14 residues. The V gene's germline CDR1 is MDHEN and CDR2 SYDVKM. V lost 5 bases and J 5 bases, leaving 13 bases between the germline ends. CDR3 residues: CASSVGRTHQPQHF. In nucleotides, the CDR3 is TGTGCCAGCAGTGTCGGCAGGACGCATCAGCCCCAGCATTTT.

This clone was found many times. This chain links TRBV6-1 with TRBJ2-5; 7 bases are a match to TRBD1. From germline, CDR1 is MNHNS and CDR2 SASEGT. V was clipped by 7 bases and J by 2 bases; unmatched bases: 7. The CDR3 spans 14 residues. CDR3 in DNA: TGTGCCAGCATCCTTGGACAGGTTCAAGAGACCCAGTACTTC. Amino acid sequence: CASILGQVQETQYF.

V and J are TRBV28 and TRBJ1-2, with a tentative D call TRBD1 (5 bases). The V and J ends lost 2 bases and 7 bases respectively, with 11 bases between them. CDR1 and CDR2 (germline): MDHEN, SYDVKM. There are 13 residues in the CDR3. The CDR3 DNA is TGTGCCAGCAGTTTACCGAAGGGGTCTGGCTACACCTTC. It is translated as CASSLPKGSGYTF.

The CDR3 bases are TGTGCCAGCAGCCCCGGCGGCTCTGGAAACACCATATATTTT. Protein: CASSPGGSGNTIYF. The chain carries TRBV5-5 and TRBJ1-3; no clear D. The V gene lost 4 bases and the J gene lost 0 bases, with 8 bases spanning the gap. The CDR3 covers 14 residues. The germline V gene encodes CDR1 SGHKS and CDR2 YYEKEE (reference sequence).

The CDR3 nucleotides read TGTGCCAGCAGCTCCCCGGGACAGGGTCATGGCTACACCTTC. Encoded protein: CASSSPGQGHGYTF. The chain links TRBV7-2 to TRBJ1-2; 9 bases are a match to TRBD1. V lost 4 bases to trimming and J lost 6 bases; unmatched junction nucleotides: 6. This CDR3 region has 14 residues. Germline V lookup: CDR1 SGHTA, CDR2 FQGNSA.

This chain connects TRBV5-1 to TRBJ1-1, with 9 bases matching TRBD1. The CDR3 sequence is 15 residues long. The germline V gene has CDR1 SGHRS and CDR2 YFSETQ. Losses at the gene ends were 4 bases for V and 4 bases for J; bases not matched to a gene: 8. The CDR3 nucleotides read TGCGCCAGCAGCCGAGACGACAGGGGGATCACTGAAGCTTTCTTT. It is translated as CASSRDDRGITEAFF.

The rearrangement joins TRBV5-6 to TRBJ1-2; 9 nucleotides agree with TRBD1. CDR1 and CDR2 (germline): SGHDT, YYEEEE. V lost 0 bases, J lost 2 bases, and 2 bases stayed unmatched. The CDR3 has 15 residues. The CDR3 nucleotides read TGTGCCAGCAGCTTGGCGGGACAGGGCAACTATGGCTACACCTTC. It translates to CASSLAGQGNYGYTF.

The V call is TRBV28, the J call TRBJ1-2, with TRBD1 matching 8 bases. Germline CDR1 MDHEN, CDR2 SYDVKM. CDR3 length equals 15 residues. V shed 6 bases and J 1 base; nucleotides not matched to a gene: 7. DNA of the CDR3: TGTGCCAGCAGCACCAGACAGGGGCTTAACTATGGCTACACCTTC. It translates to CASSTRQGLNYGYTF.

This chain joins TRBV7-3 and TRBJ1-6, with TRBD1 matching over 9 bases. Unmatched junction bases numbered 11, after V lost 5 bases and J lost 9 bases. Germline loops: CDR1 SGHTA, CDR2 FQGTGA. This CDR3 is 16 amino acids long. The DNA of the CDR3 is TGTGCCAGCAGCCCCAAGGGGGCGACAGGGGGTTCACCCCTCCACTTT. Translating gives CASSPKGATGGSPLHF.

The rearrangement uses TRBV6-5 and TRBJ2-2; TRBD1 aligns across 7 bases. Germline CDR1 and CDR2: MNHEY and SVGAGI. J was trimmed by 2 bases and V by 6 bases; bases with no gene match: 6. The CDR3 sequence is 15 residues long. CDR3 sequence (DNA): TGTGCCAGCAGAGCAGGGGGTAGAAACACCGGGGAGCTGTTTTTT. It yields the protein CASRAGGRNTGELFF.

The count of this clone is one. The chain employs TRBV19 and TRBJ2-1; D is possibly TRBD1 or TRBD2 (5 bases each). This CDR3 has 15 residues. Trimming removed 7 bases at V and 4 bases at J, with 17 bases between. CDR1 is LNHDA and CDR2 is SQIVND in the germline V gene (reference sequence). CDR3 in amino acids: CASTTPGSQYNEQFF. The DNA for the CDR3 is TGTGCCAGTACTACACCAGGGAGTCAGTACAATGAGCAGTTCTTC.